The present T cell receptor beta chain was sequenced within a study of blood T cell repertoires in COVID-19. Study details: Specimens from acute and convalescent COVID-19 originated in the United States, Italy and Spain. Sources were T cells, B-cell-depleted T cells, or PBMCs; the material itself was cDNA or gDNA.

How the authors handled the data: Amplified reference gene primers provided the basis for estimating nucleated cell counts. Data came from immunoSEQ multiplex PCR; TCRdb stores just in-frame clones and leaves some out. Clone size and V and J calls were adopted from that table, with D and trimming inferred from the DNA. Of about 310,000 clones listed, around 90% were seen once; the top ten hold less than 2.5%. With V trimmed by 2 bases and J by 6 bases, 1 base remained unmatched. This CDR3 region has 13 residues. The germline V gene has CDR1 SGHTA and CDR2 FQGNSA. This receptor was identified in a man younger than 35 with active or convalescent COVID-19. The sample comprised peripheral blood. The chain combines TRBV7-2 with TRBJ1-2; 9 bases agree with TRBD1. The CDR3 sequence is CASSLRQGDGYTF. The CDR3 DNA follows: TGTGCCAGCAGCTTAAGACAGGGGGATGGCTACACCTTC.